The following is a T cell receptor (beta chain) sequence with its context. This sample was included in a study of technical replicates of blood from several donors. The CDR3 is made up of 14 amino acids. The J segment lost 0 bases and the V segment lost 5 bases, leaving 3 bases of the junction unmatched. Germline V CDR1 and CDR2: WNHNN, SYGVQD (reference sequence). Profiled with immunoSEQ multiplex PCR; TCRdb holds only in-frame clones, not every one. The sample consists of 90,000 or so clones, 85% to 95% of them appearing once. The gene calls are TRBV10-1 and TRBJ1-1, with 7 bases fitting TRBD1. This sequence was found in a human donor in good health. Sequenced material: T cells isolated from PBMCs. The chain's CDR3 is CASSTGTVNTEAFF. The CDR3 nucleotides read TGCGCCAGCAGTACCGGGACAGTGAACACTGAAGCTTTCTTT.